The 27 T cell receptor beta chains listed next were all sequenced from one sample in a study of T-cell reconstitution after alpha-beta-depleted transplantation in children. The TCRbeta library was prepared with unique molecular identifiers. TCRdb recomputed calls from the PCR reads with MiXCR, one row per CDR3 protein. The sample carries roughly 100,000 distinct CDR3 sequences, approximately 6% recorded once. The starting material was PBMCs, mostly from graft donor cells, obtained 60 days after TCRalphabeta/CD19-depleted stem cell transplant. The receptors come from a female patient aged 2-9 years who had a stem cell transplant for Fanconi anemia, so the T cells may come from the graft donor.

This clonotype showed up many times. The rearrangement uses TRBV20-1 and TRBJ2-1; 7 bases map to TRBD1. This CDR3 has 18 amino acids. In germline, CDR1 is DFQATT, CDR2 SNEGSKA (reference sequence). The V and J ends lost 3 bases and 5 bases, in that order; junction bases with no gene match: 19. The CDR3 DNA sequence: TGCAGTGCTAGGGAAGGGGACAGATACCCTTCTTCTAACAATGAGCAGTTCTTC. This translates into CSAREGDRYPSSNNEQFF.

This clonotype was recorded many times. CDR3 loop: CSARTGTGTDTQYF. DNA of the CDR3: TGCAGTGCTAGAACAGGGACAGGCACAGATACGCAGTATTTT. The V and J genes are TRBV20-1 and TRBJ2-3; 7 bases agree with TRBD1. V dropped 2 bases and J dropped 1; count of bases not matched to a gene: 3. This CDR3 contains 14 residues. CDR1 and CDR2 from the germline V gene are DFQATT and SNEGSKA (reference sequence).

The chain recombines TRBV7-2 with TRBJ2-5; TRBD2 aligns across 8 bases. J lost 5 bases, V lost 3 bases, and 5 bases had no gene match. Germline-derived CDR1 and CDR2 are SGHTA and FQGNSA. The CDR3 is 14 amino acids. CDR3 amino acids: CASSFGTRGETQYF. CDR3 bases: TGTGCCAGCAGCTTTGGGACTAGAGGGGAGACCCAGTACTTC.

The chain uses TRBV7-2 and TRBJ2-3, with 9 bases identical to TRBD2. Germline-derived CDR1 and CDR2 are SGHTA and FQGNSA. There are 17 residues in the CDR3. The V gene end was trimmed by 3 bases and the J gene end by 2 bases; junction bases not matched to a gene: 9. CDR3 bases: TGTGCCAGCAGCTTGTTGGCCAGCGGGGGGCCCACAGATACGCAGTATTTT. Its protein is CASSLLASGGPTDTQYF.

This clonotype was seen at least ten times. For the CDR3, the DNA is TGTGCCACCGCAATAACAGGAATCCACTATGGCTACACCTTC. This encodes CATAITGIHYGYTF. The chain recombines TRBV12-3 or TRBV12-4 with TRBJ1-2; D possibly corresponds to TRBD1 (5 bases). V was pared by 10 bases and J by 3 bases, with 18 bases between. CDR3 length: 14 amino acids.

This clonotype has just a few counts. The chain links TRBV11-2 to TRBJ2-1; D is perhaps TRBD2 (6 bases). In germline, CDR1 is SGHAT, CDR2 FQNNGV. The CDR3 is made up of 16 amino acids. V was pared by 0 bases and J by 3 bases, with 12 bases between. CDR3 sequence reads: CASSLDGGWGYNEQFF. CDR3 sequence (DNA): TGTGCCAGCAGCTTAGACGGGGGATGGGGCTACAATGAGCAGTTCTTC.

A remark on this clonotype: A much larger clone sits a single nucleotide away, making a read error possible. The final CDR3 position lacks the conserved phenylalanine or tryptophan, pointing to a likely read error. The chain couples TRBV6-1 to TRBJ2-7; 7 bases match TRBD1. The CDR3 is 15 amino acids. Unmatched junction bases numbered 9, after V lost 3 bases and J lost 4 bases. CDR1 MNHNS and CDR2 SASEGT come from the germline V gene. The CDR3 here is CASSDTGDRQYEQYY. The CDR3 DNA reads as TGTGCCAGCAGTGACACCGGGGACAGACAATACGAGCAGTACTAC.

This clonotype has a count of ten or more. V usage is TRBV10-3 and J usage is TRBJ2-7, with D possibly being TRBD1 or TRBD2 (5 bases each). The CDR3 spans 14 residues. Trimming took off 6 bases at V and 6 bases at J, with 18 bases between the two ends. The germline CDR1 and CDR2 sequences are ENHRY and SYGVKD. The CDR3 DNA is TGTGCCATCAGCGCCGGGACCTCCCCAGGCGAGCAGTACTTC. Protein: CAISAGTSPGEQYF.

In this sample, this clonotype turned up many times. This chain links TRBV9 with TRBJ2-6; the match to TRBD1 covers 11 bases. Germline values: CDR1 SGDLS, CDR2 YYNGEE. Losses at the gene ends were 0 bases for V and 0 bases for J; bases not matched to a gene: 2. The CDR3 extends over 18 amino acids. DNA of the CDR3: TGTGCCAGCAGCGTAGGGACAGGGGGCTTCTCTGGGGCCAACGTCCTGACTTTC. As protein: CASSVGTGGFSGANVLTF.

At least ten counts were recorded for this clonotype. The V and J genes are TRBV29-1 and TRBJ2-7; TRBD1 matches 8 bases. Germline lookup yields CDR1 SQVTM and CDR2 ANQGSEA. The CDR3 runs 13 residues. Trimming took 4 bases from V and 3 from J; bases not matched to a gene: 5. CDR3 in DNA: TGCAGCGTTGGGGACAGGACTTACTACGAGCAGTACTTC. Residues: CSVGDRTYYEQYF.

This clonotype was picked up many times. V is TRBV3-1 and J is TRBJ2-2; D not certain. V shed 3 bases and J shed 0 bases, with 17 bases lying between them. The CDR3 spans 18 residues. CDR1 LGHDT and CDR2 YNNKEL come from the germline V gene (reference sequence). CDR3 residues: CASSQMGLGRTNTGELFF. For the CDR3, the DNA is TGTGCCAGCAGCCAGATGGGGTTAGGCAGGACGAACACCGGGGAGCTGTTTTTT. Drawing the rest from reference TRBV3-1 and TRBJ2-2, the complete variable domain is DTAVSQTPKYLVTQMGNDKSIKCEQNLGHDTMYWYKQDSKKFLKIMFSYNNKELIINETVPNRFSPKSPDKAHLNLHINSLELGDSAVYFCASSQMGLGRTNTGELFFGEGSRLTVL.

The sample holds a few counts of this clonotype. V usage is TRBV6-1 and J usage is TRBJ2-1; 12 bases fit TRBD1. Germline values: CDR1 MNHNS, CDR2 SASEGT. V lost 7 bases, J lost 9 bases, and 10 bases stayed unmatched. The CDR3 runs 15 residues. CDR3 nucleotide sequence: TGTGCCAGCATAAGCCCGGGACAGGGGGCCTTTGAGCAGTTCTTC. Protein: CASISPGQGAFEQFF.

This clonotype has only a few counts. The chain is built from TRBV20-1 and TRBJ1-4; D possibly corresponds to TRBD1 (6 bases). Germline V CDR1 and CDR2: DFQATT, SNEGSKA (reference sequence). V was shortened by 1 base and J by 4 bases, with 16 bases between the two germline ends. CDR3 size: 16 residues. The DNA of the CDR3 is TGCAGTGCTAGAGTTCGGGGGGCCAGAATTAATGAAAAACTGTTTTTT. As protein: CSARVRGARINEKLFF.

A few counts support this clonotype. The genes are TRBV6-5 and TRBJ1-2; D gene ambiguous. In germline, CDR1 is MNHEY, CDR2 SVGAGI. Trimming left V 4 bases short and J 8 bases short, with 14 bases between. CDR3 length: 13 residues. The CDR3 DNA reads TGTGCCAGCAGTTTGATCGGAGGTGGGGGCTACACCTTC. Its translation is CASSLIGGGGYTF.

Relative to its sample, this clonotype is medium-sized (0.01 to 0.1%). This chain joins TRBV7-8 and TRBJ2-3; 8 bases are shared with TRBD2. CDR3 size: 16 residues. Germline V gene lookup returns CDR1 SGHVS and CDR2 FQNEAQ. After removal of 3 bases from V and 2 bases from J, the junction contained 7 bases not matched to a gene. CDR3 DNA sequence: TGTGCCAGCAGCTTCCCCGGGACTAGTGACACAGATACGCAGTATTTT. Its translation is CASSFPGTSDTDTQYF.

V gene TRBV20-1 combines with J gene TRBJ1-6; D is possibly TRBD1 (6 bases). CDR3 size: 17 residues. Germline V gene sequence: CDR1 DFQATT, CDR2 SNEGSKA (reference sequence). Trimming took off 3 bases at V and 5 bases at J, with 20 bases between the two ends. DNA for the CDR3: TGCAGTGCTAGTAAGCCGGTCAGGGGCCGTGATAATTCACCCCTCCACTTT. It specifies CSASKPVRGRDNSPLHF.

The chain uses TRBV2 and TRBJ1-1; D ambiguous. This CDR3 region has 14 residues. Between the trimmed V and J ends, which lost 8 bases and 5 bases, there was a span of 18 bases. Germline lookup yields CDR1 SNHLY and CDR2 FYNNEI. CDR3: CASADLTSATEAFF. CDR3 DNA sequence: TGTGCCAGCGCGGACTTAACCTCGGCAACTGAAGCTTTCTTT.

This clonotype has at least ten counts. The genes are TRBV7-2 and TRBJ2-7, with D perhaps TRBD2 (5 bases). The length of the CDR3 is 14 residues. The ends were cut back, 4 bases at V and 1 base at J, with 11 bases in the middle. Germline V gives CDR1 SGHTA, CDR2 FQGNSA. DNA for the CDR3: TGTGCCAGCAGCTACCACCGCGGGTCCTACGAGCAGTACTTC. It encodes CASSYHRGSYEQYF. Variable domain in full (rest from reference TRBV7-2 and TRBJ2-7): GAGVSQSPSNKVTEKGKDVELRCDPISGHTALYWYRQSLGQGLEFLIYFQGNSAPDKSGLPSDRFSAERTGGSVSTLTIQRTQQEDSAVYLCASSYHRGSYEQYFGPGTRLTVT.

The sample holds a few counts of this clonotype. The rearrangement uses TRBV5-1 and TRBJ2-3, with TRBD2 as a possible D gene (6 bases). Trimming stripped 6 bases from V and 2 bases from J, with 19 bases between. The CDR3 consists of 16 residues. Germline assignment: CDR1 SGHRS and CDR2 YFSETQ. The CDR3 reads CASNPSAPVFTDTQYF. CDR3 in DNA: TGCGCCAGCAACCCTAGCGCCCCCGTTTTCACAGATACGCAGTATTTT.

This clonotype was counted at least ten times. V usage is TRBV7-3 and J usage is TRBJ2-7; 12 bases align to TRBD2. CDR1 and CDR2 (germline): SGHTA, FQGTGA. The V and J ends lost 4 bases and 4 bases, in that order; junction bases with no gene match: 5. The CDR3 is 15 amino acids. The DNA for the CDR3 is TGTGCCAGCAGCTCCGGACTAGCGGGAATATACGAGCAGTACTTC. This encodes CASSSGLAGIYEQYF.

This clonotype was counted many times. The chain carries TRBV5-1 and TRBJ2-7, with 8 bases fitting TRBD1. The CDR3 loop spans 15 amino acids. Per the germline V gene, CDR1 is SGHRS and CDR2 is YFSETQ. Trimming cost V 2 bases and J 3 bases; bases outside gene matches: 7. This CDR3 reads CASSFRGLPHYEQYF. CDR3 bases: TGCGCCAGCAGCTTCAGGGGGCTACCCCACTACGAGCAGTACTTC.

This clonotype showed up many times. The V gene is TRBV2, the J gene TRBJ2-3; 8 bases line up with TRBD2. Germline lookup yields CDR1 SNHLY and CDR2 FYNNEI. The CDR3 runs to 13 residues. Germline trimming cut 3 bases from V and 6 bases from J; bases unmatched to any gene: 2. CDR3 region: CASSERGADTQYF. In DNA form, the CDR3 reads TGTGCCAGCAGTGAGCGGGGGGCGGATACGCAGTATTTT.

This clonotype was seen ten or more times. The V call is TRBV10-3, the J call TRBJ2-5, with TRBD1 as a possible D gene (5 bases). Germline V gives CDR1 ENHRY, CDR2 SYGVKD. The length of the CDR3 is 12 residues. Trimming removed 7 bases at V and 0 bases at J, with 6 bases between. The CDR3 DNA is TGTGCCATCAAAGGGGACCAAGAGACCCAGTACTTC. Amino acid sequence: CAIKGDQETQYF.

This clonotype has ten or more counts. J is TRBJ1-6 and V is TRBV5-1; maybe TRBD1 (5 bases). The CDR3 spans 15 residues. V lost 2 bases to trimming and J lost 0 bases, with 6 bases between them. Germline V lookup: CDR1 SGHRS, CDR2 YFSETQ. The CDR3 spells CASSFDSSYNSPLHF. The CDR3 region has the DNA TGCGCCAGCAGCTTTGACAGCTCCTATAATTCACCCCTCCACTTT.

This clonotype appeared many times. This sequence joins TRBV6-2 or TRBV6-3 and TRBJ2-7; TRBD1 matches at 7 bases. Germline V lookup: CDR1 MNHEY, CDR2 SVGEGT. Trimming took 6 bases from V and 5 from J; bases not matched to a gene: 7. There are 13 residues in the CDR3. This chain's CDR3 is CASSDRVRNEQYF. The CDR3 nucleotides are TGTGCCAGCAGCGACAGGGTTAGGAACGAGCAGTACTTC.

There are many counts of this clonotype. The J gene is TRBJ2-3, the V gene TRBV6-1; D possibly matches TRBD1 or TRBD2 (6 bases each). CDR1 is MNHNS and CDR2 is SASEGT in the germline V gene. This CDR3 has 14 amino acids. V lost 6 bases to trimming and J lost 1 base, with 11 bases between them. CDR3: CASREGGGTDTQYF. DNA of the CDR3: TGTGCCAGCAGGGAGGGGGGTGGCACAGATACGCAGTATTTT.

In this sample, this clonotype turned up a few times. The gene calls are TRBV7-9 and TRBJ2-7, with a possible D match to TRBD1 (5 bases). Trimming removed 9 bases at V and 2 bases at J, with 14 bases between. This CDR3 region has 13 residues. CDR1 and CDR2 from the germline V gene are SEHNR and FQNEAQ (reference sequence). The CDR3: CASGPAGTYEQYF. DNA for the CDR3: TGTGCCAGTGGCCCCGCAGGGACCTACGAGCAGTACTTC.